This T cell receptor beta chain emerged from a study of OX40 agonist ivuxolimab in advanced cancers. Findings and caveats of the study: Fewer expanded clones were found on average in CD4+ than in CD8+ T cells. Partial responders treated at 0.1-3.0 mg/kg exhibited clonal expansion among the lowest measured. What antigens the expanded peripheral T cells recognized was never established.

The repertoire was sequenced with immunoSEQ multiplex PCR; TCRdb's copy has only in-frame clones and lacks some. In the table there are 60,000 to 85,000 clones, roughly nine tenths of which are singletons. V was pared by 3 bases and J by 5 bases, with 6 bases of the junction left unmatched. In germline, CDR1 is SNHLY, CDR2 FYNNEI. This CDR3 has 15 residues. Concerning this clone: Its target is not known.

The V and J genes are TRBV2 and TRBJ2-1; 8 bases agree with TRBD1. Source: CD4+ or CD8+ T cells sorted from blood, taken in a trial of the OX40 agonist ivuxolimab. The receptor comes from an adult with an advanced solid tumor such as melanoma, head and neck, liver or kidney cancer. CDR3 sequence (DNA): TGTGCCAGCAGTGATTGGGGACAGGCGAACAATGAGCAGTTCTTC. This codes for CASSDWGQANNEQFF.